This TCR beta chain was found in a study of cytomegalovirus exposure and HLA in healthy donors. Germline CDR1 reads SQVTM; CDR2 reads ANQGSEA. The CDR3 sequence is 13 residues long. Germline trimming cut 3 bases from V and 3 bases from J; bases unmatched to any gene: 2. Vbeta (60) and Jbeta (13) primers were used in the PCR. Sequencing was performed with immunoSEQ multiplex PCR; in TCRdb, only in-frame clones are kept and a portion is missing. The sample consists of 120,000 or so clones, 80% of them appearing once. The clonotype was recovered from a man aged 25-45 years in good health and CMV-seropositive. The chain has TRBV29-1 and TRBJ2-7; 10 bases fit TRBD1. Sequencing used PBMCs. The CDR3 is CSVERDRGYEQYF. The CDR3 coding sequence is TGCAGCGTTGAGCGGGACAGGGGCTACGAGCAGTACTTC.